This entry lists 14 T cell receptor beta chains sequenced from one sample in a study of neoadjuvant nivolumab and ipilimumab in lung cancer (dated by TCRdb to about 2020). Per the publication, the time point label means: at surgical resection after neoadjuvant nivolumab +/- ipilimumab. Library construction relied on the immunoSEQ multiplex PCR assay. Entries here come from immuneACCESS through TCRdb and include only in-frame sequences with V and J called. Some clones fail to appear in such tables; in the studies checked, an unresolved V gene covers under half of the shortfall, and the cause of the remainder is unknown. This sample gives some 5,000 clones in total; roughly nine tenths of them show up just once. The top ten constitute about 3% of the sample. The input for sequencing was blood, taken after neoadjuvant nivolumab, alone or with ipilimumab, at or shortly before surgery. Receptors were obtained from an adult with non-small cell lung cancer. Some clones in this sample may be carry-over from other donors' samples.

The V gene is TRBV30, the J gene TRBJ1-4; no reliable D call. CDR1 and CDR2 (germline): GTSNPN, SVGIG (reference sequence). V was shortened by 0 bases and J by 0 bases, with 11 bases between the two germline ends. The CDR3 has 16 amino acids. The CDR3 DNA is TGTGCCTGGAGTGTACGTGGGAGCACAACTAATGAAAAACTGTTTTTT. Its translation: CAWSVRGSTTNEKLFF.

The chain combines TRBV7-2 with TRBJ1-2; no clear D. The CDR3 is made up of 13 amino acids. Germline V gene data show CDR1 as SGHTA and CDR2 as FQGNSA. V dropped 2 bases and J dropped 6 bases, with 10 bases sitting between them. This CDR3 reads CASSLFGGDGYTF. The CDR3, as DNA: TGTGCCAGCAGCTTATTTGGAGGCGATGGCTACACCTTC.

The chain employs TRBV4-1 and TRBJ1-2; D unresolved. Deletions cut 0 bases from V and 5 bases from J, with 16 bases between. In germline, CDR1 is MGHRA, CDR2 YSYEKL. This CDR3 has 16 amino acids. In DNA, the CDR3 is TGCGCCAGCAGCCAAGAAATTTTGGCGACAACTTATGGCTACACCTTC. This encodes CASSQEILATTYGYTF.

The chain carries TRBV6-5 and TRBJ2-2; D remains ambiguous. The CDR3 is 12 amino acids. Trimming shortened V by 9 bases and J by 6 bases, and 11 bases separated the two germline ends. Germline values: CDR1 MNHEY, CDR2 SVGAGI. CDR3 nucleotide sequence: TGTGCCAGTGGGATTTTCGCCGGGGAGCTGTTTTTT. It yields the protein CASGIFAGELFF.

The chain has TRBV7-9 and TRBJ2-1; D is perhaps TRBD2 (6 bases). Trimming stripped 5 bases from V and 4 bases from J, with 15 bases between. CDR1 and CDR2 from the germline V gene are SEHNR and FQNEAQ (reference sequence). The length of the CDR3 is 15 residues. In DNA, the CDR3 is TGTGCCAGCAGCCCGACTAGACTGGGATACAATGAGCAGTTCTTC. It codes for CASSPTRLGYNEQFF.

The chain has TRBV6-5 and TRBJ1-5; 8 bases fit TRBD1. The V gene end was trimmed by 6 bases and the J gene end by 2 bases; junction bases not matched to a gene: 3. The CDR3 sequence is 14 residues long. Germline loops: CDR1 MNHEY, CDR2 SVGAGI. Written as DNA, the CDR3 is TGTGCCAGCAGCGGACAGGGTGGCAATCAGCCCCAGCATTTT. This gives the protein CASSGQGGNQPQHF.

Only one count was recorded for this clone. The chain carries TRBV19 and TRBJ1-5; D possibly corresponds to TRBD1 (5 bases). The CDR3 is 14 amino acids. CDR1 is LNHDA, CDR2 SQIVND, per germline (reference sequence). Trimming removed 7 bases from V and 4 bases from J, with 14 bases in between. CDR3 in amino acids: CASTPLGPNQPQHF. The DNA of the CDR3 is TGTGCCAGTACCCCCTTGGGGCCAAATCAGCCCCAGCATTTT. Based on the CDR3 plus reference TRBV19 and TRBJ1-5, the full variable domain is DGGITQSPKYLFRKEGQNVTLSCEQNLNHDAMYWYRQDPGQGLRLIYYSQIVNDFQKGDIAEGYSVSREKKESFPLTVTSAQKNPTAFYLCASTPLGPNQPQHFGDGTRLSIL.

The chain recombines TRBV5-1 with TRBJ2-1; 8 bases map to TRBD2. The CDR3 loop spans 15 amino acids. Unmatched junction bases numbered 4, after V lost 2 bases and J lost 3 bases. Germline V CDR1 and CDR2: SGHRS, YFSETQ. The DNA for the CDR3 is TGCGCCAGCAGCTTAGCGGGAGCGGGCTACAATGAGCAGTTCTTC. Its translation: CASSLAGAGYNEQFF. Filled out from reference TRBV5-1 and TRBJ2-1, the complete variable domain reads KAGVTQTPRYLIKTRGQQVTLSCSPISGHRSVSWYQQTPGQGLQFLFEYFSETQRNKGNFPGRFSGRQFSNSRSEMNVSTLELGDSALYLCASSLAGAGYNEQFFGPGTRLTVL.

The CDR3 here is CASSLEGQGLTDTQYF. CDR3 nucleotide sequence: TGCGCCAGCAGCTTGGAGGGACAGGGACTCACAGATACGCAGTATTTT. The chain combines TRBV5-1 with TRBJ2-3; TRBD1 matches 9 bases. The trim removed 0 bases at V and 2 bases at J, leaving 4 bases unmatched. The germline V gene has CDR1 SGHRS and CDR2 YFSETQ. The length of the CDR3 is 16 residues.

This chain joins TRBV19 and TRBJ2-4; TRBD1 matches at 8 bases. J lost 6 bases, V lost 4 bases, and 5 bases had no gene match. CDR1 and CDR2 (germline): LNHDA, SQIVND (reference sequence). The CDR3 spans 14 residues. Written as DNA, the CDR3 is TGTGCCAGTAGTAGTCTGGACAGGGTAAACATTCAGTACTTC. As protein: CASSSLDRVNIQYF.

As regards this clone: At one end, the junction sequence differs from germline, possibly due to a read error. The genes are TRBV7-7 and TRBJ2-2; the D call may be TRBD1 or TRBD2 (5 bases each). The CDR3 loop spans 15 amino acids. Germline CDR1 reads SSHAT; CDR2 reads FNYEAQ (reference sequence). The CDR3 DNA follows: TGTGCTAGCACCCCGGGGCAGGGCGTCACCGGGGAGCTGTTTTTT. Protein sequence: CASTPGQGVTGELFF.

The genes are TRBV7-2 and TRBJ1-2; D is perhaps TRBD1 (6 bases). V lost 3 bases and J lost 6, with 23 bases in between. The CDR3 consists of 17 residues. The V gene's germline CDR1 is SGHTA and CDR2 FQGNSA. CDR3 nucleotides: TGTGCCAGCAGCTTTAAGGCCCGGGGGCAGGCACGCGATGGCTACACCTTC. Translated: CASSFKARGQARDGYTF.

The chain couples TRBV2 to TRBJ1-2, with D unclear. The CDR3 loop spans 13 amino acids. Germline values: CDR1 SNHLY, CDR2 FYNNEI. The V end was cut by 2 bases, the J end by 1 base, with 5 bases between. The DNA for the CDR3 is TGTGCCAGCAGTGAATGGGTTAACTATGGCTACACCTTC. Translating gives CASSEWVNYGYTF.

V is TRBV4-2 and J is TRBJ2-3, with 10 bases lining up with TRBD2. The V gene end was trimmed by 0 bases and the J gene end by 4 bases; junction bases not matched to a gene: 7. This CDR3 is built from 17 residues. The germline V gene has CDR1 LGHNA and CDR2 YNFKEQ. CDR3 nucleotide sequence: TGTGCCAGCAGCCAAGATAGTAGCGGGAGGCTCCCAGATACGCAGTATTTT. It translates to CASSQDSSGRLPDTQYF.